Here is one T cell receptor beta chain with its context. The data were obtained in a study of Graves' ophthalmopathy and Graves' hyperthyroidism. Transcripts of RNA were the source for amplifying TCR beta CDR3 regions. First-round RT-PCR employed HTBI primers, with a second-round multiplex PCR after it. TCRdb ran MiXCR on the multiplex PCR reads and lists one entry per CDR3 protein. This table has over a million distinct CDR3 sequences, 36% appearing once. V was clipped by 10 bases and J by 6 bases, with 22 bases between them. The CDR3 loop spans 14 amino acids. The germline V gene has CDR1 KGHSY and CDR2 FQNENV.

The chain couples TRBV16 to TRBJ2-7, with D possibly matching TRBD2 (5 bases). This TCR was sampled from an adult man with Graves' hyperthyroidism. The sequenced material came from peripheral blood or thyroid tissue (not recorded which). This CDR3 reads CANARMTSGSEQYF. In nucleotides, the CDR3 is TGTGCCAATGCAAGAATGACATCGGGGAGCGAGCAGTACTTC.